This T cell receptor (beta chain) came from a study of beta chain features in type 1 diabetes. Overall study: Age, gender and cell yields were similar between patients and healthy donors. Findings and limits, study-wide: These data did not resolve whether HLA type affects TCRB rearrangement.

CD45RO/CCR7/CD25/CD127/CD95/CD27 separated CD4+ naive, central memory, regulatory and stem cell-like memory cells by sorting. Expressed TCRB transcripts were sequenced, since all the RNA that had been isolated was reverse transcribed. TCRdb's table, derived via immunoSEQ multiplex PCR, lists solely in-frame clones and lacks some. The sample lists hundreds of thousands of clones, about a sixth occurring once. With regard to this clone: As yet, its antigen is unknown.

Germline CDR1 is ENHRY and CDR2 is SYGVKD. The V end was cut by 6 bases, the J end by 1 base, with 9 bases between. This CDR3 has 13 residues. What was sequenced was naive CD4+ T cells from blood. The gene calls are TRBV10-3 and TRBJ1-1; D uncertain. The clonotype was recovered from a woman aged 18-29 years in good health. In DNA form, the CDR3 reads TGTGCCATCAGGAGACAACAGAACACTGAAGCTTTCTTT. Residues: CAIRRQQNTEAFF.